The 25 T cell receptor beta chains below all came from one sample that was sequenced in a study of T-cell memory formation after mild COVID-19. TCRdb fed the 5' RACE reads into MiXCR, producing one record per CDR3 protein. The profile shows 550,000 to 700,000 distinct CDR3 sequences, roughly 18% of them singletons. The sample was PBMCs or a T cell subset sorted from them (not recorded which). The receptors come from an adult woman who had mild COVID-19 (a few samples of this study predate the infection). Cell type and time point are not known.

This clonotype has just a few counts. V gene TRBV11-1 combines with J gene TRBJ2-2; TRBD1 aligns across 9 bases. J lost 4 bases, V lost 5 bases, and 5 bases had no gene match. The CDR3 consists of 15 residues. Germline CDR1 reads SGHAT; CDR2 reads FQDESV (reference sequence). Here the CDR3 reads CASSQQGAATGELFF. In nucleotides, the CDR3 is TGTGCCAGCAGCCAACAGGGGGCGGCCACCGGGGAGCTGTTTTTT.

This clonotype occurred a few times. The chain uses TRBV19 and TRBJ2-2; no clear D. This CDR3 contains 13 residues. The ends were cut back, 4 bases at V and 1 base at J, with 4 bases in the middle. Germline CDR1 LNHDA, CDR2 SQIVND (reference sequence). Here the CDR3 DNA reads TGTGCCAGTAGTAACAAGAACACCGGGGAGCTGTTTTTT. Protein: CASSNKNTGELFF. Full variable domain (remainder filled in from reference TRBV19 and TRBJ2-2): DGGITQSPKYLFRKEGQNVTLSCEQNLNHDAMYWYRQDPGQGLRLIYYSQIVNDFQKGDIAEGYSVSREKKESFPLTVTSAQKNPTAFYLCASSNKNTGELFFGEGSRLTVL.

There are a few counts of this clonotype. The rearrangement joins TRBV10-2 to TRBJ2-7; 11 nucleotides line up with TRBD2. The V gene's germline CDR1 is WSHSY and CDR2 SAAADI. The V gene end was trimmed by 2 bases and the J gene end by 3 bases; junction bases not matched to a gene: 9. The CDR3 extends over 17 amino acids. The CDR3 loop reads CASSEVRISGRDYEQYF. The CDR3 DNA reads TGCGCCAGCAGTGAGGTCCGAATTAGCGGGAGGGACTACGAGCAGTACTTC.

This clonotype was found a few times. This chain connects TRBV27 to TRBJ2-7; TRBD2 is a possible D gene (5 bases). Germline CDR1 reads MNHEY; CDR2 reads SMNVEV (reference sequence). The V and J ends lost 6 bases and 3 bases respectively, with 12 bases between them. The CDR3 consists of 13 residues. In DNA, the CDR3 is TGTGCCAGCAGGCCCTCGGGGAACTACGAGCAGTACTTC. This encodes CASRPSGNYEQYF.

This rearrangement joins TRBV28 to TRBJ2-3; D gene uncertain. V was clipped by 3 bases and J by 8 bases, with 21 bases between them. CDR1 is MDHEN and CDR2 is SYDVKM in the germline V gene. The CDR3 contains 16 residues. The CDR3 nucleotides are TGTGCCAGCAGTTTCTCCCCCGGTTCGATTCTGGCTACGCAGTATTTT. Translated, it gives CASSFSPGSILATQYF. Full variable domain (remainder filled in from reference TRBV28 and TRBJ2-3): DVKVTQSSRYLVKRTGEKVFLECVQDMDHENMFWYRQDPGLGLRLIYFSYDVKMKEKGDIPEGYSVSREKKERFSLILESASTNQTSMYLCASSFSPGSILATQYFGPGTRLTVL.

This clonotype occurred a few times. The chain couples TRBV5-1 to TRBJ2-5, with D maybe TRBD2 (6 bases). CDR1 SGHRS and CDR2 YFSETQ come from the germline V gene. This CDR3 spans 17 amino acids. Trimming pared 2 bases from V and 3 bases from J, leaving 20 bases between. The CDR3 DNA reads as TGCGCCAGCAGCTTAAGGACTGGATGGGGGGTTGAAGAGACCCAGTACTTC. This translates into CASSLRTGWGVEETQYF.

This clonotype was counted between two and nine times. The chain recombines TRBV7-9 with TRBJ2-3; D uncertain. This CDR3 is built from 14 residues. Germline V gene data show CDR1 as SEHNR and CDR2 as FQNEAQ (reference sequence). The germline V and J ends were trimmed by 5 bases and 2 bases, with 11 bases remaining between them. The CDR3 region is CASSPWTLTDTQYF. The DNA for the CDR3 is TGTGCCAGCAGCCCTTGGACCCTCACAGATACGCAGTATTTT. The entire variable domain, with the rest obtained from reference TRBV7-9 and TRBJ2-3, is as follows: DTGVSQNPRHKITKRGQNVTFRCDPISEHNRLYWYRQTLGQGPEFLTYFQNEAQLEKSRLLSDRFSAERPKGSFSTLEIQRTEQGDSAMYLCASSPWTLTDTQYFGPGTRLTVL.

This clonotype was seen repeatedly, ten times or more. The chain recombines TRBV4-3 with TRBJ2-7; D perhaps matches TRBD2 (5 bases). Germline loops: CDR1 LGHNA, CDR2 YSLEER. The length of the CDR3 is 14 residues. The germline V and J ends were trimmed by 1 base and 3 bases, with 10 bases remaining between them. The CDR3: CASSQAPGDYEQYF. The CDR3 DNA is TGCGCCAGCAGCCAAGCTCCCGGGGACTACGAGCAGTACTTC.

This clonotype was seen at least ten times. The chain recombines TRBV30 with TRBJ2-3, with 7 bases identical to TRBD2. Trimming at V came to 3 bases and at J to 4 bases, leaving 10 bases not matched to a gene. This CDR3 is built from 15 residues. Per germline, CDR1 GTSNPN and CDR2 SVGIG (reference sequence). The DNA for the CDR3 is TGTGCCTGGAGGGCCCTTAGCGGGTGGGCAGATACGCAGTATTTT. Protein product: CAWRALSGWADTQYF.

The genes are TRBV20-1 and TRBJ2-7; D gene unclear. Germline values: CDR1 DFQATT, CDR2 SNEGSKA (reference sequence). The CDR3 contains 14 residues. The CDR3 loop reads CSLRILRSSYEQYF. For the CDR3, the DNA is TGCAGCCTAAGGATACTCCGGAGCTCCTACGAGCAGTACTTC.

The J gene is TRBJ1-6, the V gene TRBV20-1; tentatively, D is TRBD1 (5 bases). Germline loops: CDR1 DFQATT, CDR2 SNEGSKA (reference sequence). V lost 4 bases to trimming and J lost 9 bases, with 13 bases between them. The CDR3 spans 13 residues. The CDR3 region is CSAIPGSTSPLHF. The CDR3 DNA reads TGCAGTGCTATCCCAGGGTCAACTTCACCCCTCCACTTT.

This clonotype has a handful of counts. This chain uses TRBV11-2 with TRBJ2-3; TRBD2 matches at 11 bases. The CDR3 is 18 amino acids. J lost 2 bases, V lost 5 bases, and 12 bases had no gene match. In germline, CDR1 is SGHAT, CDR2 FQNNGV. The CDR3 here is CASSPSVVAGGLTDTQYF. The DNA of the CDR3 is TGTGCCAGCAGCCCCTCGGTGGTAGCGGGAGGGCTCACAGATACGCAGTATTTT.

This clonotype was seen a handful of times. This sequence joins TRBV5-8 and TRBJ2-7, with TRBD1 matching 9 bases. The CDR3 totals 16 residues. V gave up 4 bases and J gave up 3 bases; unmatched junction bases: 11. Germline assignment: CDR1 SGHTS and CDR2 YDEGEE. DNA of the CDR3: TGTGCCAGCAGCGCACCGGGGGGACAGGGTCTCTACGAGCAGTACTTC. Translating it yields CASSAPGGQGLYEQYF. Filled out from reference TRBV5-8 and TRBJ2-7, the complete variable domain reads EAGVTQSPTHLIKTRGQQATLRCSPISGHTSVYWYQQALGLGLQFLLWYDEGEERNRGNFPPRFSGRQFPNYSSELNVNALELEDSALYLCASSAPGGQGLYEQYFGPGTRLTVT.

The chain is built from TRBV9 and TRBJ1-2, with D perhaps TRBD1 (6 bases). Germline V gives CDR1 SGDLS, CDR2 YYNGEE. This CDR3 comprises 12 residues. Trimming took off 4 bases at V and 6 bases at J, with 10 bases between the two ends. In nucleotides, the CDR3 is TGTGCCAGCAGCCCAGGGGCGAATGGCTACACCTTC. Residues: CASSPGANGYTF.

This clonotype was seen a few times. J is TRBJ2-7 and V is TRBV4-3, with 7 positions matching TRBD1. J gave up 2 bases and V 0 bases, and 7 bases lay outside the gene matches. The length of the CDR3 is 16 residues. Germline V gene sequence: CDR1 LGHNA, CDR2 YSLEER. CDR3 amino acids: CASSQDVHRGPYEQYF. CDR3 nucleotides: TGCGCCAGCAGCCAAGATGTGCACAGGGGTCCCTACGAGCAGTACTTC.

The chain joins TRBV24-1 to TRBJ2-1; 11 nucleotides align to TRBD2. V dropped 9 bases and J dropped 9; count of bases not matched to a gene: 6. The CDR3 has 13 amino acids. Germline V CDR1 and CDR2: KGHDR, SFDVKD. Here the CDR3 reads CATAGTSGGEQFF. The DNA of the CDR3 is TGTGCCACCGCCGGGACTAGCGGCGGTGAGCAGTTCTTC.

This chain links TRBV20-1 with TRBJ1-5; TRBD1 agrees at 7 bases. The V segment lost 5 bases and the J segment 0 bases; nucleotides outside the gene matches: 10. The germline V gene has CDR1 DFQATT and CDR2 SNEGSKA (reference sequence). The CDR3 runs to 16 residues. The CDR3 DNA sequence: TGCAGTGCTCCCGAGCACAACAGGGGTAGCAATCAGCCCCAGCATTTT. Encoded protein: CSAPEHNRGSNQPQHF.

The genes are TRBV15 and TRBJ2-4; D not resolved. The CDR3 spans 13 residues. Germline lookup yields CDR1 LNHNV and CDR2 YYDKDF (reference sequence). V shed 3 bases and J shed 8 bases, with 11 bases lying between them. CDR3 sequence (DNA): TGTGCCACCAGCAGGCCTGGTGTGGACATTCAGTACTTC. Protein product: CATSRPGVDIQYF.

This chain's CDR3 is CASSVGPNQPQHF. CDR3 nucleotide sequence: TGTGCCAGCAGCGTGGGCCCGAATCAGCCCCAGCATTTT. The chain employs TRBV3-1 and TRBJ1-5; D not resolved. Germline loops: CDR1 LGHDT, CDR2 YNNKEL (reference sequence). The CDR3 has 13 amino acids. V lost 5 bases and J 4 bases, leaving 9 bases between the germline ends.

This clonotype was seen only a few times. This chain joins TRBV27 and TRBJ2-3; a possible D gene is TRBD2 (5 bases). CDR3 length: 14 amino acids. Germline V CDR1 and CDR2: MNHEY, SMNVEV (reference sequence). The germline V and J ends were trimmed by 4 bases and 11 bases, with 19 bases remaining between them. The CDR3 reads CASSSRLGGGEQYF. In DNA, the CDR3 is TGTGCCAGCAGTTCCCGTCTCGGAGGAGGAGAGCAGTATTTT.

This clonotype was found a few times. The genes are TRBV10-3 and TRBJ2-2; possible D gene TRBD2, 5 bases. Germline CDR1 is ENHRY and CDR2 is SYGVKD. V was cut by 0 bases and J by 5 bases, with 10 bases left in between. This CDR3 has 15 amino acids. CDR3 DNA: TGTGCCATCAGTGAGTCGTCACAGCGGACCGGGGAGCTGTTTTTT. Amino acid sequence: CAISESSQRTGELFF.

The rearrangement uses TRBV6-1 and TRBJ1-5, with D possibly matching TRBD1 (5 bases). From germline, CDR1 is MNHNS and CDR2 SASEGT. The CDR3 covers 16 residues. Trimming took 0 bases from V and 1 from J, leaving 10 bases between them. Written as DNA, the CDR3 is TGTGCCAGCAGTGAAGCGAAGGGACGAAGCAATCAGCCCCAGCATTTT. Translated: CASSEAKGRSNQPQHF.

The chain has TRBV7-9 and TRBJ2-5; 12 nucleotides align to TRBD2. The length of the CDR3 is 17 residues. Unmatched junction bases numbered 15, after V lost 7 bases and J lost 6 bases. Germline loops: CDR1 SEHNR, CDR2 FQNEAQ (reference sequence). CDR3 sequence: CASIPAASGGAWKTQYF. As DNA, the CDR3 is TGTGCCAGCATCCCGGCGGCTAGCGGGGGGGCCTGGAAGACCCAGTACTTC.

V and J are TRBV20-1 and TRBJ2-3, with D unclear. The germline CDR1 and CDR2 sequences are DFQATT and SNEGSKA (reference sequence). Trimming left V 2 bases short and J 0 bases short, with 12 bases between. This CDR3 comprises 15 residues. CDR3: CSARNGGRSTDTQYF. CDR3 sequence (DNA): TGCAGTGCTAGAAATGGTGGTCGTAGCACAGATACGCAGTATTTT.

This clonotype was observed a few times. The chain has TRBV10-3 and TRBJ2-5; 7 nucleotides line up with TRBD2. Trimming took 8 bases from V and 4 from J; bases not matched to a gene: 1. The CDR3 totals 11 residues. Germline V gene sequence: CDR1 ENHRY, CDR2 SYGVKD. The CDR3 here is CAISSGETQYF. In DNA form, the CDR3 reads TGTGCCATCTCTAGCGGAGAGACCCAGTACTTC.